A single sample is the source of the 23 T cell receptor beta chains below, sequenced in a study of PD-1 blockade in classical Hodgkin lymphoma. Assay used: immunoSEQ multiplex PCR; TCRdb lists only in-frame clones, some missing. Found here are over 85,000 clones, approximately 94% of them singletons; the top ten hold under 2%. Time point of the sample: cycle 4 day 1 (C4D1), after 6 weeks of nivolumab. No patient escaped relapse after autologous stem cell transplantation, and brentuximab vedotin exposure varied. The specimen comprised peripheral blood mononuclear cells (PBMCs), sampled before the fourth cycle of nivolumab. The origin of the receptors is a human donor with classical Hodgkin lymphoma.

This clone showed up just a few times. The V and J genes are TRBV7-9 and TRBJ1-3; 7 positions match TRBD1. The CDR3 runs to 16 residues. The germline CDR1 and CDR2 sequences are SEHNR and FQNEAQ (reference sequence). V was clipped by 4 bases and J by 4 bases; unmatched bases: 10. CDR3 nucleotides: TGTGCCAGCAGCTCGATGACAGGGACCACGGGAAACACCATATATTTT. Translation gives CASSSMTGTTGNTIYF.

The chain carries TRBV14 and TRBJ1-1, with D perhaps TRBD1 (6 bases). CDR3 length: 14 residues. Trimming cost V 3 bases and J 0 bases, with 8 bases left between them. Germline assignment: CDR1 SGHDN and CDR2 FVKESK. The CDR3 DNA reads TGTGCCAGCAGCCACAGGGGAATGAACACTGAAGCTTTCTTT. Translation: CASSHRGMNTEAFF.

The CDR3 nucleotides are TGCGCCAGCTCCCCAAGTGGGGGGCGAAGCACTGAAGCTTTCTTT. Encoded protein: CASSPSGGRSTEAFF. The chain has TRBV4-1 and TRBJ1-1; a weak D match, TRBD1 (6 bases). Between the trimmed V and J ends, which lost 8 bases and 4 bases, there was a span of 20 bases. Germline V gene lookup returns CDR1 MGHRA and CDR2 YSYEKL. The CDR3 loop spans 15 amino acids.

This sequence joins TRBV4-2 and TRBJ1-1; the D gene is possibly TRBD1 (5 bases). This CDR3 has 18 residues. Deletions cut 0 bases from V and 4 bases from J, with 21 bases between. CDR1 LGHNA and CDR2 YNFKEQ come from the germline V gene. The CDR3 protein is CASSQEIAGLDVGTEAFF. Written as DNA, the CDR3 is TGTGCCAGCAGCCAAGAGATCGCGGGGCTTGATGTAGGCACTGAAGCTTTCTTT.

The J gene is TRBJ2-3, the V gene TRBV4-1; D is perhaps TRBD2 (6 bases). Germline CDR1 reads MGHRA; CDR2 reads YSYEKL. This CDR3 region has 17 residues. The V gene lost 4 bases and the J gene lost 6 bases, with 23 bases spanning the gap. The CDR3 protein is CASSPKDGRPGADTQYF. The CDR3 DNA follows: TGCGCCAGCAGCCCTAAGGACGGGAGACCCGGAGCGGATACGCAGTATTTT.

This clone turned up a few times. The V call is TRBV19, the J call TRBJ1-1, with D tentatively TRBD1 (6 bases). Germline loops: CDR1 LNHDA, CDR2 SQIVND (reference sequence). Trimming took 6 bases from V and 1 from J, leaving 9 bases between them. There are 13 residues in the CDR3. This CDR3 is CASRLGQNTEAFF. The CDR3 bases are TGTGCCAGTAGATTGGGACAGAACACTGAAGCTTTCTTT.

The chain employs TRBV5-5 and TRBJ1-5; D is undetermined. Between the trimmed V and J ends, which lost 4 bases and 7 bases, there was a span of 9 bases. Germline V CDR1 and CDR2: SGHKS, YYEKEE (reference sequence). The CDR3 runs to 12 residues. CDR3 in DNA: TGTGCCAGCAGCCCCCTTGGCCAGCCCCAGCATTTT. As protein: CASSPLGQPQHF.

The chain couples TRBV11-3 to TRBJ2-1, with TRBD2 matching over 10 bases. The CDR3 consists of 15 residues. Germline V lookup: CDR1 SGHNT, CDR2 YENEEA. V was pared by 4 bases and J by 5 bases, with 5 bases of the junction left unmatched. In nucleotides, the CDR3 is TGTGCCAGCAGCTCGGGACTAGCGCCCGACAATGAGCAGTTCTTC. Translation: CASSSGLAPDNEQFF.

This clone occurred once. V usage is TRBV9 and J usage is TRBJ2-7, with 9 positions matching TRBD2. CDR3 length: 17 amino acids. Germline CDR1 and CDR2: SGDLS and YYNGEE. The V gene end was trimmed by 3 bases and the J gene end by 5 bases; junction bases not matched to a gene: 15. The DNA for the CDR3 is TGTGCCAGCAGCGAGTGGGGTAGCGGGGGCATTAGCGACGAGCAGTACTTC. Translated: CASSEWGSGGISDEQYF.

As DNA, the CDR3 is TGTGCCAGCAGTACCGGGACAGGGATAACTGGCTACACCTTC. Encoded protein: CASSTGTGITGYTF. The V and J genes are TRBV25-1 and TRBJ1-2; 9 bases match TRBD1. The V gene's germline CDR1 is MGHDK and CDR2 SYGVNS. V lost 5 bases and J lost 7; bases outside the gene matches: 8. CDR3 length equals 14 residues.

The chain combines TRBV11-2 with TRBJ1-1; TRBD1 is a possible D gene (5 bases). V was pared by 1 base and J by 1 base, with 16 bases between. The germline V gene encodes CDR1 SGHAT and CDR2 FQNNGV. This CDR3 contains 17 residues. CDR3 DNA sequence: TGTGCCAGCAGCTTAGCGTGGGCGACAGTCTCGAACACTGAAGCTTTCTTT. Its translation is CASSLAWATVSNTEAFF.

In nucleotides, the CDR3 is TGTGCCAGCAGTTCCGTGACTAGCGGCTACCTGACGGAGACCCAGTACTTC. Encoded protein: CASSSVTSGYLTETQYF. V usage is TRBV28 and J usage is TRBJ2-5; TRBD2 agrees at 9 bases. V lost 4 bases and J lost 5; bases outside the gene matches: 14. Germline loops: CDR1 MDHEN, CDR2 SYDVKM. This CDR3 region has 17 residues.

This clone was seen a single time. The chain is built from TRBV5-1 and TRBJ2-3, with 7 bases matching TRBD1. CDR1 and CDR2 (germline): SGHRS, YFSETQ. There are 15 residues in the CDR3. After removal of 2 bases from V and 6 bases from J, the junction contained 9 bases not matched to a gene. The CDR3 sequence is CASSFATGQSDTQYF. The CDR3 coding sequence is TGCGCCAGCAGCTTTGCGACAGGGCAATCGGATACGCAGTATTTT.

This clone was seen only once. The rearrangement joins TRBV19 to TRBJ2-2; no clear D gene. The CDR3 totals 11 residues. Germline-derived CDR1 and CDR2 are LNHDA and SQIVND (reference sequence). This CDR3 is CGRKSAGELFF. The CDR3 coding sequence is TGTGGCCGAAAGAGCGCCGGGGAGCTGTTTTTT. The entire variable domain, with the rest obtained from reference TRBV19 and TRBJ2-2, is as follows: DGGITQSPKYLFRKEGQNVTLSCEQNLNHDAMYWYRQDPGQGLRLIYYSQIVNDFQKGDIAEGYSVSREKKESFPLTVTSAQKNPTAFYLCGRKSAGELFFGEGSRLTVL.

Points on this clone: Other DNA sequences within the sample encode an identical CDR3. The chain has TRBV27 and TRBJ2-7; the D is unclear. CDR3 size: 11 residues. Germline V gene lookup returns CDR1 MNHEY and CDR2 SMNVEV (reference sequence). The V end was cut by 5 bases, the J end by 0 bases, with 2 bases between. The DNA of the CDR3 is TGTGCCAGCAGTCCCTCCTACGAGCAGTACTTC. This gives the protein CASSPSYEQYF.

This clone occurred once. This chain uses TRBV18 with TRBJ1-5; tentative D call: TRBD1 (5 bases). V lost 4 bases and J lost 3, with 10 bases in between. The CDR3 has 14 residues. The germline V gene has CDR1 KGHSH and CDR2 LQKENI. In nucleotides, the CDR3 is TGTGCCAGCTCACAGGGACGGAACAATCAGCCCCAGCATTTT. This sequence encodes CASSQGRNNQPQHF. Based on the CDR3 plus reference TRBV18 and TRBJ1-5, the full variable domain is NAGVMQNPRHLVRRRGQEARLRCSPMKGHSHVYWYRQLPEEGLKFMVYLQKENIIDESGMPKERFSAEFPKEGPSILRIQQVVRGDSAAYFCASSQGRNNQPQHFGDGTRLSIL.

The chain is built from TRBV6-6 and TRBJ1-1; 8 nucleotides line up with TRBD1. The ends lost 5 bases at V and 4 bases at J; junction bases unmatched: 9. CDR3 size: 15 residues. Germline V gene lookup returns CDR1 MNHNY and CDR2 SVGAGI (reference sequence). The CDR3 reads CASSPARTGPTEAFF. The CDR3 DNA follows: TGTGCCAGCAGTCCAGCCCGGACAGGGCCCACTGAAGCTTTCTTT.

This chain links TRBV7-9 with TRBJ2-1, with 11 bases aligning to TRBD2. The CDR3 length is 16 residues. Germline loops: CDR1 SEHNR, CDR2 FQNEAQ (reference sequence). With 5 bases clipped from V and 6 bases from J, the junction kept 9 bases outside the gene matches. The CDR3 region has the DNA TGTGCCAGCAGCCTGCCCCTAGCGGGAGGCTTCAATGAGCAGTTCTTC. Encoded protein: CASSLPLAGGFNEQFF.

V and J are TRBV10-2 and TRBJ2-7; 7 nucleotides align to TRBD1. V shed 0 bases and J 3 bases; nucleotides not matched to a gene: 11. The length of the CDR3 is 17 residues. Germline V CDR1 and CDR2: WSHSY, SAAADI. The chain's CDR3 is CASSESNPGQIDYEQYF. Here the CDR3 DNA reads TGCGCCAGCAGTGAGTCGAATCCGGGACAGATCGACTACGAGCAGTACTTC.

V gene TRBV28 combines with J gene TRBJ1-2, with D unresolved. Germline CDR1 is MDHEN and CDR2 is SYDVKM. This CDR3 spans 14 amino acids. Trimming removed 3 bases from V and 8 bases from J, with 16 bases in between. CDR3 DNA sequence: TGTGCCAGCAGTTTTCGGGAGGCAAGGTACGGCTACACCTTC. As protein: CASSFREARYGYTF.

This chain connects TRBV19 to TRBJ2-1, with 8 positions matching TRBD2. V lost 3 bases to trimming and J lost 4 bases; unmatched junction nucleotides: 5. CDR1 and CDR2 from the germline V gene are LNHDA and SQIVND (reference sequence). The CDR3 totals 15 residues. This CDR3 reads CASSISAGVYNEQFF. For the CDR3, the DNA is TGTGCCAGTAGTATCTCAGCGGGAGTTTACAATGAGCAGTTCTTC.

This chain joins TRBV4-1 and TRBJ2-7; 7 nucleotides match TRBD1. Trimming removed 3 bases from V and 0 bases from J; junction bases left unmatched: 5. This CDR3 is built from 15 residues. In germline, CDR1 is MGHRA, CDR2 YSYEKL. CDR3 DNA sequence: TGCGCCAGCAGCCATAACAGGGGAAGCTCCTACGAGCAGTACTTC. Translation: CASSHNRGSSYEQYF.

CDR3 protein: CASRRGFSGNTIYF. The DNA of the CDR3 is TGTGCCAGCAGGAGGGGCTTCTCTGGAAACACCATATATTTT. The chain has TRBV2 and TRBJ1-3, with a weak D call TRBD1 (5 bases). The CDR3 consists of 14 residues. Between the trimmed V and J ends, which lost 6 bases and 0 bases, there was a span of 9 bases. Germline CDR1 SNHLY, CDR2 FYNNEI.